This T cell receptor beta chain was obtained from a study of post-analysis software for immune sequencing data (dated by TCRdb to the mid-2010s). With respect to the entire study: Recorded disease courses included relapsing-remitting, secondary progressive and progressive-relapsing multiple sclerosis, with some patients lacking subtype annotation. The patient repertoires were compared against 11 previously published healthy control repertoires obtained from donors aged roughly 6 to 28 years. A subset of samples was prepared in parallel using single-end sample barcoding, then pooled and co-amplified after Illumina adapter ligation.

Beyond this particular receptor, the publication reports: Direct clustering with F measure revealed strong co-clustering of samples prepared in the same batch, which led to a batch-effect correction. Compared with controls, multiple sclerosis patients had significantly lower normalized Chao1 diversity, a finding suggesting substantial peripheral T-cell clonal expansion. Significantly higher frequencies in patients than in controls were found for about five TRBV segments, including TRBV5-6, TRBV5-1 and TRBV20-1. The multiple sclerosis patient group was slightly younger than the control group.

TCR beta repertoires were profiled from peripheral blood of roughly 13 young patients with multiple sclerosis to demonstrate the VDJtools post-analysis software. The patients with multiple sclerosis were children and adolescents between roughly 6 and 17 years of age. In regard to this clonotype: Its target antigen remains unknown. No qualities accompany the bases; no much larger clone lies one base away.

CDR3 length: 16 amino acids, cysteine to phenylalanine. The retained sequence is limited to the CDR3, 48 bases, with the frame set at the first base. Looking up the germline V gene (reference sequence) yields CDR1 MNHNY and CDR2 SVGAGI. V is reduced by 0 bases and J by 1 base, leaving a spacing of 10 bases between them. The library was generated by PCR. Sequencing instrument: Illumina HiSeq 2500. Unique molecular identifiers were incorporated into TCR beta cDNA libraries to reduce PCR and sequencing biases. Per 1 to 10 million input T cells, roughly 500,000 cDNA molecules were obtained, such that each molecule approximated one T cell. Patient libraries were prepared and sequenced with the same protocol used for the earlier healthy control dataset. Within a given batch, samples were prepared together, multiplexed and sequenced on the same HiSeq lane. Processing in the source paper ran as follows. Raw barcoded reads were processed with MIGEC, and single-read molecular identifier groups were discarded before consensus assembly and CDR3 extraction. VDJtools was used for post-analysis of the clonotype tables, and diversity was normalized by down-sampling every dataset to the size of the smallest sample. In repertoire overlap clustering, CDR3 amino acid sequences, but not nucleotide sequences, were matched to correct batch-related cross-sample contamination. TCRdb handled the public reads itself, with Q25 trimming in fastp and clone calling in MiXCR, and kept productive beta chains. Rows with a matching CDR3 protein are joined into one entry that keeps the most common DNA and genes. Clone size and V and J calls follow TCRdb, not the original study. Within this sample are a few hundred thousand distinct CDR3 sequences, with roughly 38% of them counted one time only. Approximately 7.1% of the sample rests with the top ten.

The clonotype was recovered from a girl aged 2-10 years with multiple sclerosis. The source material was blood. The sequence joins TRBV6-6 to TRBJ1-5; possibly the D gene is TRBD1, per 5 matching bases. In nucleotide form, the sequence is TGTGCCAGCAGTTACTCTACCCAGGGAAGCAATCAGCCCCAGCATTTT. It specifies CASSYSTQGSNQPQHF.